The 17 T cell receptor beta chains reported below all come from one sample, sequenced in a study of shared clonotypes between healthy human individuals (TCRdb year 2020). Library preparation was by the immunoSEQ multiplex PCR assay. TCRdb took this table from immuneACCESS and kept in-frame rearrangements with V and J called. Such tables lack part of the clones; where checked against another copy, unresolved V genes explain under half of the gap, and the rest is unexplained. The sample table contains roughly 1.4 million clones; only one count was recorded for 98% of them. The top ten hold 0.36% of the sample. The sequenced sample consisted of naive CD4+ T cells sorted from blood. Interpreted using the paper, the cell subset or site label stands for: CD45RA+ positively selected. All receptors derive from a man younger than 45 in good health.

The rearrangement joins TRBV6-1 to TRBJ1-2; 7 nucleotides align to TRBD1. With 4 bases clipped from V and 3 bases from J, the junction kept 8 bases outside the gene matches. The CDR3 has 15 residues. Germline loops: CDR1 MNHNS, CDR2 SASEGT. CDR3: CASSGGTARYYGYTF. The CDR3 DNA reads TGTGCCAGCAGTGGGGGGACAGCAAGATACTATGGCTACACCTTC.

This chain links TRBV18 with TRBJ1-2; no firm D call. V gave up 6 bases and J gave up 6 bases, with 11 bases separating them. CDR3 size: 12 residues. The germline CDR1 and CDR2 sequences are KGHSH and LQKENI. In DNA form, the CDR3 reads TGTGCCAGCTCGCCGCGCTTAGATGGCTACACCTTC. This gives the protein CASSPRLDGYTF.

About this clone: At the DNA level, this CDR3 is encoded by other sequences in the same sample as well. The V call is TRBV18, the J call TRBJ2-7; TRBD1 is a possible D gene (5 bases). Germline V gene data show CDR1 as KGHSH and CDR2 as LQKENI. Trimming cost V 1 base and J 1 base, with 8 bases left between them. CDR3 length: 14 amino acids. The chain's CDR3 is CASSPQQDSYEQYF. Written as DNA, the CDR3 is TGTGCCAGCTCACCACAACAGGATTCCTACGAGCAGTACTTC.

Comment on this clone: The sample contains more than one DNA sequence encoding this CDR3. The chain combines TRBV9 with TRBJ2-1; 10 bases line up with TRBD2. Germline CDR1 SGDLS, CDR2 YYNGEE. V lost 0 bases and J lost 1; bases outside the gene matches: 1. CDR3 length: 16 amino acids. This chain's CDR3 is CASSVVAGGSYNEQFF. CDR3 in DNA: TGTGCCAGCAGCGTAGTAGCGGGAGGATCCTACAATGAGCAGTTCTTC. Full variable domain (missing parts from reference TRBV9 and TRBJ2-1): DSGVTQTPKHLITATGQRVTLRCSPRSGDLSVYWYQQSLDQGLQFLIQYYNGEERAKGNILERFSAQQFPDLHSELNLSSLELGDSALYFCASSVVAGGSYNEQFFGPGTRLTVL.

This clone was detected only once. The chain carries TRBV10-3 and TRBJ1-4; D may be TRBD1 (5 bases). This CDR3 contains 16 residues. The V end lost 6 bases, the J end lost 0 bases, and 14 bases lay between the germline ends. CDR1 is ENHRY and CDR2 is SYGVKD in the germline V gene. CDR3 nucleotides: TGTGCCATCAGGCCGGGGACTATTGCAACTAATGAAAAACTGTTTTTT. Amino acid sequence: CAIRPGTIATNEKLFF.

The rearrangement joins TRBV10-1 to TRBJ2-2; 7 positions match TRBD2. The CDR3 has 16 amino acids. CDR1 and CDR2 from the germline V gene are WNHNN and SYGVQD (reference sequence). V lost 6 bases, J lost 7 bases, and 14 bases stayed unmatched. The CDR3 DNA follows: TGCGCCAGCAGGGTTACGGGAGGCCCCGTCTGCGGGGAGCTGTTTTTT. Translating gives CASRVTGGPVCGELFF.

The chain carries TRBV2 and TRBJ1-5, with a possible D match to TRBD1 (5 bases). The CDR3 has 17 amino acids. Trimming pared 0 bases from V and 3 bases from J, leaving 15 bases between. Germline CDR1 SNHLY, CDR2 FYNNEI. CDR3 nucleotides: TGTGCCAGCAGTGAAGCGGGTGATGGGGGGAACAATCAGCCCCAGCATTTT. This translates into CASSEAGDGGNNQPQHF.

The CDR3 sequence: CASSQVAGSSGNTIYF. The CDR3 region has the DNA TGCGCCAGCAGCCAAGTGGCGGGGAGCTCTGGAAACACCATATATTTT. The gene calls are TRBV4-3 and TRBJ1-3; D is unclear. Germline CDR1 and CDR2: LGHNA and YSLEER. CDR3 length: 16 amino acids. Trimming shortened V by 1 base and J by 0 bases, and 10 bases separated the two germline ends.

The chain carries TRBV5-1 and TRBJ2-5, with D possibly called TRBD1 or TRBD2 (5 bases each). Germline V gene data show CDR1 as SGHRS and CDR2 as YFSETQ. Trimming cost V 0 bases and J 1 base, with 10 bases left between them. This CDR3 is 15 amino acids long. CDR3 amino acids: CASSLVRDPQETQYF. The CDR3 DNA follows: TGCGCCAGCAGCTTGGTTCGGGACCCCCAAGAGACCCAGTACTTC.

The gene calls are TRBV13 and TRBJ2-7; 9 nucleotides line up with TRBD1. This CDR3 has 15 amino acids. V lost 5 bases and J lost 4; bases outside the gene matches: 9. Germline V gives CDR1 PRHDT, CDR2 FYEKMQ (reference sequence). CDR3 in DNA: TGTGCCAGCAGCAGCCTACAGGGGGCTGAATACGAGCAGTACTTC. Translating gives CASSSLQGAEYEQYF.

This chain uses TRBV2 with TRBJ2-1, with TRBD1 matching over 8 bases. Germline CDR1 SNHLY, CDR2 FYNNEI. V lost 7 bases and J lost 6; bases outside the gene matches: 11. This CDR3 has 15 residues. Here the CDR3 reads CASIQGASPLNEQFF. CDR3 DNA sequence: TGTGCCAGCATCCAGGGGGCTAGTCCCCTCAATGAGCAGTTCTTC.

V and J are TRBV6-5 and TRBJ2-2; D perhaps matches TRBD1 (6 bases). Trimming removed 9 bases at V and 14 bases at J, with 28 bases between. The CDR3 loop spans 15 amino acids. Germline values: CDR1 MNHEY, CDR2 SVGAGI. The CDR3 is CASRQAGRNSDGLFF. The DNA of the CDR3 is TGTGCCAGTCGACAGGCAGGTCGAAATTCGGATGGCCTGTTTTTT.

CDR3 amino acids: CATENWGGPEGYTF. The DNA of the CDR3 is TGTGCCACCGAGAATTGGGGGGGACCGGAGGGCTACACCTTC. The chain recombines TRBV2 with TRBJ1-2, with D perhaps matching TRBD1 (5 bases). The CDR3 is 14 amino acids. Between the trimmed V and J ends, which lost 10 bases and 8 bases, there was a span of 23 bases. Germline V gene lookup returns CDR1 SNHLY and CDR2 FYNNEI.

The V gene is TRBV6-5, the J gene TRBJ2-5; D is perhaps TRBD2 (5 bases). The V end was cut by 7 bases, the J end by 5 bases, with 14 bases between. The CDR3 runs 13 residues. The germline V gene encodes CDR1 MNHEY and CDR2 SVGAGI. In nucleotides, the CDR3 is TGTGCCAGCATAGCGCCCGGGGAGGAGACCCAGTACTTC. Its translation is CASIAPGEETQYF.

The chain combines TRBV27 with TRBJ2-5, with 13 bases matching TRBD2. V trimming: 5 bases; J trimming: 4 bases; junction bases outside the gene matches: 4. The CDR3 contains 15 residues. The germline V gene has CDR1 MNHEY and CDR2 SMNVEV (reference sequence). CDR3 loop: CASSPRLAGGETQYF. Written as DNA, the CDR3 is TGTGCCAGCAGTCCCCGACTAGCGGGAGGAGAGACCCAGTACTTC.

The J gene is TRBJ2-3, the V gene TRBV5-6; tentative D call: TRBD1 (6 bases). This CDR3 spans 17 amino acids. The germline CDR1 and CDR2 sequences are SGHDT and YYEEEE. V gave up 2 bases and J gave up 0 bases, with 16 bases separating them. Here the CDR3 reads CASSFGGGSTSTDTQYF. The CDR3 region has the DNA TGTGCCAGCAGCTTTGGGGGCGGGTCTACTAGCACAGATACGCAGTATTTT.

For this clone: The identical CDR3 is also encoded by other nucleotide sequences in the sample. The chain is built from TRBV29-1 and TRBJ1-1, with D unclear. In germline, CDR1 is SQVTM, CDR2 ANQGSEA. The CDR3 sequence is 11 residues long. The V end was cut by 4 bases, the J end by 2 bases, with 5 bases between. In DNA form, the CDR3 reads TGCAGCGTTGGACGAAACACTGAAGCTTTCTTT. Its protein is CSVGRNTEAFF.